This T cell receptor (beta chain) emerged from a study of beta chain features in type 1 diabetes. This clone was seen more than once but under ten times. Investigators reverse transcribed all isolated RNA, so they sequenced expressed TCRB transcripts. Only in-frame clones appear in the TCRdb table, and some are missing; sequencing was by immunoSEQ multiplex PCR. The table lists about 360,000 clones, roughly 12% of them singletons. The V segment lost 4 bases and the J segment 3 bases; nucleotides outside the gene matches: 6. Germline CDR1 and CDR2: SGHRS and YFSETQ. The length of the CDR3 is 14 residues.

The clonotype comes from a man aged 18 to 30 in good health. Sequencing was performed on naive CD4+ T cells from blood. The rearrangement links TRBV5-1 to TRBJ1-2; 7 positions agree with TRBD1. The CDR3 region is CASSQTGNDYGYTF. The CDR3 nucleotides are TGCGCCAGCAGCCAGACAGGGAACGACTATGGCTACACCTTC.